This TCR beta chain was sequenced during a study of cytomegalovirus exposure and HLA in healthy donors. Study results and limitations: Most TCR sequences proved rare, with some public TCRs found in many donors.

With respect to this clone: The antigen remains undetermined. Relative to the germline gene, one junction end is altered; a read error may explain this. The same CDR3 arises from other DNA sequences in this sample as well.

The length of the CDR3 is 13 residues. Germline loops: CDR1 MGHRA, CDR2 YSYEKL. The PCR employed 60 Vbeta primers together with 13 Jbeta primers. The table came from immunoSEQ multiplex PCR; TCRdb's copy has only in-frame clones and leaves some out. Among under 200,000 clones listed, approximately 81% were seen once. This clonotype originated in a man between 18 and 29 years old in good health and CMV-seronegative. The genes are TRBV4-1 and TRBJ1-1; D may be TRBD1 (5 bases). Sample: PBMCs. The CDR3 protein is CASSQEGFREAFF. The CDR3 region has the DNA TGCGCCAGCAGCCAAGAAGGTTTCAGGGAAGCTTTTTTT.